The clone carrying this T cell receptor beta chain showed up just a few times. Constant-segment primers were used for 5'RACE, and the resulting TCR alpha and TCR beta cDNA libraries carried sample barcodes and UMIs. A single record per CDR3 protein comes from TCRdb applying MiXCR to the 5' RACE reads. The data hold 150,000 to 200,000 distinct CDR3 sequences, with roughly 23% observed a single time. This CDR3 spans 17 amino acids. The V end was cut by 2 bases, the J end by 4 bases, with 20 bases between. The germline V gene encodes CDR1 SGHTA and CDR2 FQGNSA. The sample originates from a study of T-cell memory formation after mild COVID-19.

The sequenced material came from PBMCs or a T cell subset sorted from them (not recorded which). The clonotype was recovered from an adult woman who had mild COVID-19 (a few samples of this study predate the infection). Cell type and time point are not known. The rearrangement joins TRBV7-2 to TRBJ1-2, with D unresolved. The CDR3 DNA reads TGTGCCAGCAGCTTATCGAGAGCCGCCGTTTTGCCCTATGGCTACACCTTC. Amino acids: CASSLSRAAVLPYGYTF.